This is a list of T cell receptor beta chains from one sample in a study of cytomegalovirus exposure and HLA in healthy donors. Using immunoSEQ multiplex PCR, the repertoire was profiled, and TCRdb retains in-frame clones only, with some absent. The data contain about 130,000 clones, 80% of them singletons. The sample consisted of PBMCs. The receptor set was obtained from a man younger than 45 in good health and CMV-seropositive. Each CDR3 is given with its conserved first and last residue. The size entry is marked missing in some rows and otherwise reads once, few, many or a size class.

clone_size	v_call	j_call	cdr3_aa
-	TRBV10-3	TRBJ1-6	CASSRNSPLHF
-	TRBV9	TRBJ1-2	CASSQTPQGLSHGYTF
-	TRBV7-9	TRBJ1-1	CASSPGSTEAFF
-	TRBV4-1	TRBJ1-1	CASSQGQTKNTEAFF
few	TRBV5-6	TRBJ2-5	CASSFPGHRRWETQYF
-	TRBV10-3	TRBJ1-1	CAISERGEAFF
-	TRBV6-5	TRBJ2-7	CASKKQGLQDEQYF
-	TRBV10-1	TRBJ2-2	CASSELASATGELFF
-	TRBV7-9	TRBJ2-7	CASSFTSGGAGPGEEQYF
-	TRBV18	TRBJ2-5	CASSLRQDGETQYF
once	TRBV9	TRBJ1-1	CASRGSGDTEAFF
-	TRBV4-1	TRBJ2-1	CASSPDQRGGSEQFF
-	TRBV28	TRBJ1-2	CASSWTGRVYGYTF
-	TRBV6-4	TRBJ1-2	CASSDVRGDGYTF
-	TRBV6-1	TRBJ1-5	CASLQGLSNQPQHF
-	TRBV19	TRBJ1-2	CASSFRAPYGYTF
-	TRBV7-2	TRBJ2-7	CASSLAGSFYEQYF
few	TRBV7-3	TRBJ2-2	CASSLTGQNTGELFF
-	TRBV9	TRBJ2-3	CASSELAGGTDTQYF
-	TRBV15	TRBJ2-5	CATSREGQGGETQYF
-	TRBV5-6	TRBJ1-2	CASSSTGPYGYTF